These 11 T cell receptor beta chains originate from one sample sequenced in a study of blood T cell repertoires in COVID-19 (dated by TCRdb to about 2020). Libraries came from the immunoSEQ multiplex PCR assay. Drawn from immuneACCESS, this table holds only the in-frame rearrangements with V and J called that TCRdb kept. Clones are partly lost; checked studies trace under half to an unresolved V gene and leave the rest unexplained. A total of 200,000 to 300,000 clones appear in this sample, 84% of them only once. The ten largest clonotypes hold 1.5% of the sample. The material sequenced was peripheral blood. The receptor source for this set is a woman aged 40 to 55 who had recovered from COVID-19.

The J gene is TRBJ1-3, the V gene TRBV19; D uncertain. CDR1 and CDR2 (germline): LNHDA, SQIVND (reference sequence). Trimming left V 5 bases short and J 0 bases short, with 11 bases between. The CDR3 extends over 15 amino acids. The CDR3 bases are TGTGCCAGTAGTCCCGGGAGTCGCTCTGGAAACACCATATATTTT. This encodes CASSPGSRSGNTIYF. The variable domain in full, with the rest retrieved from reference TRBV19 and TRBJ1-3, is DGGITQSPKYLFRKEGQNVTLSCEQNLNHDAMYWYRQDPGQGLRLIYYSQIVNDFQKGDIAEGYSVSREKKESFPLTVTSAQKNPTAFYLCASSPGSRSGNTIYFGEGSWLTVV.

This clone has a handful of counts. The chain is built from TRBV7-3 and TRBJ2-2; 8 bases are shared with TRBD1. The CDR3 runs to 15 residues. Germline-derived CDR1 and CDR2 are SGHTA and FQGTGA. V lost 5 bases, J lost 4 bases, and 6 bases stayed unmatched. The CDR3 region is CASSPQGAVTGELFF. Here the CDR3 DNA reads TGTGCCAGCAGCCCGCAGGGGGCGGTCACCGGGGAGCTGTTTTTT.

The rearrangement uses TRBV18 and TRBJ2-3, with a weak D call TRBD1 (6 bases). V was clipped by 11 bases and J by 0 bases, with 18 bases between them. The CDR3 runs to 15 residues. Germline CDR1 is KGHSH and CDR2 is LQKENI. In DNA, the CDR3 is TGTGCCGGACGGACCGGGACAACTAGCACAGATACGCAGTATTTT. Translating it yields CAGRTGTTSTDTQYF.

The chain links TRBV7-8 to TRBJ2-7; D is unresolved. Per the germline V gene, CDR1 is SGHVS and CDR2 is FQNEAQ. With 5 bases removed from V and 7 bases from J, the gap between germline ends came to 12 bases. The length of the CDR3 is 12 residues. The CDR3 DNA reads as TGTGCCAGCAGCCAGTTGGTTCGGGAGCAGTACTTC. This translates into CASSQLVREQYF.

The V call is TRBV6-5, the J call TRBJ2-7; 12 bases are a match to TRBD1. From germline, CDR1 is MNHEY and CDR2 SVGAGI. The CDR3 spans 15 residues. V was pared by 6 bases and J by 3 bases, with 6 bases of the junction left unmatched. The CDR3 bases are TGTGCCAGCAGGCCCGGGACAGGGGGCAACTACGAGCAGTACTTC. Translation: CASRPGTGGNYEQYF.

V and J are TRBV7-6 and TRBJ2-7, with TRBD2 matching over 9 bases. CDR1 and CDR2 (germline): SGHVS, FNYEAQ. V shed 4 bases and J 0 bases; nucleotides not matched to a gene: 4. The CDR3 is 15 amino acids. The chain's CDR3 is CASSYSGGFSYEQYF. CDR3 nucleotide sequence: TGTGCCAGCAGCTATAGCGGGGGTTTCTCCTACGAGCAGTACTTC.

A few counts support this clone. The chain has TRBV30 and TRBJ1-3, with D uncertain. Trimming removed 4 bases at V and 3 bases at J, with 7 bases between. This CDR3 is built from 12 residues. CDR1 and CDR2 from the germline V gene are GTSNPN and SVGIG (reference sequence). The CDR3 reads CAWIGVGNTIYF. The CDR3 region has the DNA TGTGCCTGGATCGGGGTTGGAAACACCATATATTTT. Filled out from reference TRBV30 and TRBJ1-3, the complete variable domain reads SQTIHQWPATLVQPVGSPLSLECTVEGTSNPNLYWYRQAAGRGLQLLFYSVGIGQISSEVPQNLSASRPQDRQFILSSKKLLLSDSGFYLCAWIGVGNTIYFGEGSWLTVV.

The chain has TRBV3-1 (or the pseudogene TRBV3-2) and TRBJ2-1, with TRBD2 identical over 9 bases. The germline V gene encodes CDR1 LGHDT and CDR2 YNNKEL (reference sequence). The J segment lost 4 bases and the V segment lost 7 bases, leaving 14 bases of the junction unmatched. The CDR3 extends over 17 amino acids. This CDR3 reads CASTVNSGGQLYNEQFF. CDR3 in DNA: TGTGCCAGCACCGTAAATAGCGGGGGACAACTATACAATGAGCAGTTCTTC.

The chain couples TRBV7-3 to TRBJ2-3, with 9 bases aligning to TRBD2. Germline V lookup: CDR1 SGHTA, CDR2 FQGTGA. V shed 4 bases, J shed 2 bases, and the junction held 4 bases outside the gene matches. The CDR3 is 15 amino acids. The CDR3 nucleotides read TGTGCCAGCAGCTGGCGGGGGGGCCTCACAGATACGCAGTATTTT. Translation: CASSWRGGLTDTQYF. Based on the CDR3 plus reference TRBV7-3 and TRBJ2-3, the full variable domain is GAGVSQTPSNKVTEKGKYVELRCDPISGHTALYWYRQSLGQGPEFLIYFQGTGAADDSGLPNDRFFAVRPEGSVSTLKIQRTERGDSAVYLCASSWRGGLTDTQYFGPGTRLTVL.

Points on this clone: The identical CDR3 is also encoded by other nucleotide sequences in the sample. V gene TRBV9 combines with J gene TRBJ2-3; the D is unclear. The CDR3 sequence is 12 residues long. Germline V lookup: CDR1 SGDLS, CDR2 YYNGEE. Trimming took 0 bases from V and 6 from J, leaving 5 bases between them. CDR3 residues: CASSVVLDTQYF. CDR3 DNA: TGTGCCAGCAGCGTAGTCTTGGATACGCAGTATTTT.

This chain links TRBV4-1 with TRBJ1-1, with D perhaps TRBD1 (6 bases). This CDR3 contains 14 residues. V lost 4 bases and J lost 6, with 15 bases in between. From germline, CDR1 is MGHRA and CDR2 YSYEKL. The CDR3 sequence: CASSRLQGFSEAFF. CDR3 coding DNA: TGCGCCAGCAGCCGGCTACAGGGTTTCTCTGAAGCTTTCTTT.